Below are 7 T cell receptor beta chains sequenced from a single sample in a study of T cell responses to AZD1222 COVID-19 vaccine. Data came from immunoSEQ multiplex PCR; TCRdb stores just in-frame clones and leaves some out. The repertoire holds about 120,000 clones, just under 90% seen once, with about 4.1% in the top ten. The starting material was peripheral blood, obtained on day 0 of AZD1222 vaccination. These TCRs come from an adult in good health.

The V and J genes are TRBV4-2 and TRBJ1-4; D may be TRBD1 (6 bases). Trimming cost V 2 bases and J 2 bases, with 9 bases left between them. Germline-derived CDR1 and CDR2 are LGHNA and YNFKEQ. This CDR3 has 15 amino acids. CDR3 amino acids: CASSQPTGTNEKLFF. The CDR3 region has the DNA TGTGCCAGCAGCCAACCAACAGGGACTAATGAAAAACTGTTTTTT.

V is TRBV11-2 and J is TRBJ2-1, with D perhaps assigned TRBD1 or TRBD2 (7 bases each). This CDR3 has 16 residues. Trimming left V 5 bases short and J 7 bases short, with 21 bases between. The V gene's germline CDR1 is SGHAT and CDR2 FQNNGV. The CDR3 DNA reads TGTGCCAGCAGCCCTAGGGCGCAGGGGGGAGGGAATGAGCAGTTCTTC. Protein sequence: CASSPRAQGGGNEQFF.

This clone was counted only a few times. The V call is TRBV3-1 (or the pseudogene TRBV3-2), the J call TRBJ2-7; no firm D call. The CDR3 runs 14 residues. V was clipped by 6 bases and J by 0 bases, with 12 bases between them. CDR1 LGHDT and CDR2 YNNKEL come from the germline V gene (reference sequence). The chain's CDR3 is CASSYQASSYEQYF. As DNA, the CDR3 is TGTGCCAGCAGTTACCAGGCCAGCTCCTACGAGCAGTACTTC.

This rearrangement joins TRBV19 to TRBJ1-3; D may be TRBD1 (6 bases). V was cut by 4 bases and J by 0 bases, with 13 bases left in between. This CDR3 is built from 16 residues. The germline gives CDR1 LNHDA, CDR2 SQIVND (reference sequence). This CDR3 reads CASSKDRHGSGNTIYF. The CDR3 DNA reads TGTGCCAGTAGTAAGGACAGACATGGCTCTGGAAACACCATATATTTT.

V usage is TRBV19 and J usage is TRBJ1-1; no clear D gene. This CDR3 has 16 amino acids. CDR1 is LNHDA and CDR2 is SQIVND in the germline V gene (reference sequence). Deletions cut 5 bases from V and 0 bases from J, with 16 bases between. In DNA, the CDR3 is TGTGCCAGTAGTGAAAGGAGTCGTAGCTTGAACACTGAAGCTTTCTTT. Its translation is CASSERSRSLNTEAFF.

The chain carries TRBV14 and TRBJ2-2; possible D gene TRBD1, 6 bases. Trimming removed 2 bases at V and 7 bases at J, with 8 bases between. Per germline, CDR1 SGHDN and CDR2 FVKESK. This CDR3 comprises 13 residues. CDR3 residues: CASSQKGGGELFF. DNA of the CDR3: TGTGCCAGCAGCCAAAAAGGGGGCGGGGAGCTGTTTTTT.

V usage is TRBV3-1 (or the pseudogene TRBV3-2) and J usage is TRBJ1-6; D is unresolved. Trimming removed 2 bases from V and 10 bases from J, with 12 bases in between. The germline CDR1 and CDR2 sequences are LGHDT and YNNKEL (reference sequence). The CDR3 has 14 residues. The CDR3 nucleotides read TGTGCCAGCAGCCAACCCGAAAGCGGGTCACCCCTCCACTTT. Its translation is CASSQPESGSPLHF.